The 2 T cell receptor beta chains below all came from one sample that was sequenced in a study of T-cell memory formation after mild COVID-19. TCRdb called the 5' RACE reads again in MiXCR, with one record for every CDR3 protein. The repertoire holds about 430,000 distinct CDR3 sequences, with around 17% as singletons. The sample taken for sequencing was PBMCs or a T cell subset sorted from them (not recorded which). Receptor source: a man younger than 30 who had mild COVID-19 (a few samples of this study predate the infection). Cell type and time point are not known.

The CDR3 is CASGTSGGANEQFF. In nucleotides, the CDR3 is TGTGCCAGCGGCACTAGCGGGGGGGCCAATGAGCAGTTCTTC. The rearrangement uses TRBV12-3 or TRBV12-4 and TRBJ2-1; 13 bases align to TRBD2. V trimming: 8 bases; J trimming: 6 bases; junction bases outside the gene matches: 4. The CDR3 spans 14 residues.

The table lists this clonotype with a few counts. The chain has TRBV7-2 and TRBJ2-3; weak D call: TRBD1 (6 bases). The V end lost 2 bases, the J end lost 4 bases, and 10 bases lay between the germline ends. Germline-derived CDR1 and CDR2 are SGHTA and FQGNSA. The CDR3 extends over 14 amino acids. CDR3 DNA sequence: TGTGCCAGCAGCTTAATGTCAGGGGCAGATACGCAGTATTTT. Protein sequence: CASSLMSGADTQYF.